This is a list of T cell receptor beta chains from one sample in a study of blood T cell repertoires in COVID-19. The assay was immunoSEQ multiplex PCR, and TCRdb's table has in-frame clones only and misses some. Found here are under 250,000 clones, about four fifths of them singletons; the top ten hold approximately 8%. Sequenced sample: peripheral blood. These receptors all stem from a woman in her 50s with active or convalescent COVID-19. CDR3s include the opening cysteine and the closing phenylalanine or tryptophan. D genes are given only for firm matches. The size field is filled for only some rows; it gives once, few, many or a size class.

TRBV7-6	NA	TRBD2	TRBJ2-1	TGTGCCAGCAGCTTACGGGACGGCGGGAGCTCCTACAATGAGCAGTTCTTC	CASSLRDGGSSYNEQFF
TRBV9	NA	TRBD1	TRBJ2-2	TGTGCCAGCAGCGTCAGAGACAGGGCACTGGGGACCGGGGAGCTGTTTTTT	CASSVRDRALGTGELFF
TRBV10-3	few	TRBD1	TRBJ1-5	TGTGCCATCAGTGAGGCGGGACAGGGGGATGTTTATAGCAATCAGCCCCAGCATTTT	CAISEAGQGDVYSNQPQHF
TRBV5-4	NA	NA	TRBJ1-1	TGTGCCAGCAGCTTGGATGAGGGCACTGAAGCTTTCTTT	CASSLDEGTEAFF
TRBV29-1	NA	TRBD2	TRBJ2-5	TGCAGCGTGACCTCCAGCGGGGGACAAGAGACCCAGTACTTC	CSVTSSGGQETQYF
TRBV7-9	NA	TRBD1	TRBJ2-7	TGTGCCAGCAGCTTACAGGGGGCGGCCCCCTACGAGCAGTACTTC	CASSLQGAAPYEQYF
TRBV18	NA	NA	TRBJ1-5	TGTGCCAGCTCCCGGGGTGGCTCGGAGCCCCAGCATTTT	CASSRGGSEPQHF
TRBV5-1	few	TRBD1	TRBJ1-1	TGCGCCAGCAGCTTGAGTGGGACAGGGAACACTGAAGCTTTCTTT	CASSLSGTGNTEAFF
TRBV5-1	NA	TRBD2	TRBJ2-2	TGCGCCAGCAGCTTGACTAGCGGGGGGACCGGGGAGCTGTTTTTT	CASSLTSGGTGELFF
TRBV11-2	NA	NA	TRBJ1-3	TGTGCCAGCAGCTTAGATGCGTGGGGGCGAACTGTAAACACCATATATTTT	CASSLDAWGRTVNTIYF
TRBV28	NA	NA	TRBJ1-2	TGTGCCATACTAGGGGAGGGACGAGATTATGGCTACACCTTC	CAILGEGRDYGYTF
TRBV3-1/TRBV3-2	few	NA	TRBJ2-2	TGTGCCAGCAGCCAAGGAGGACTCCCAACCGGGGAGCTGTTTTTT	CASSQGGLPTGELFF
TRBV25-1	NA	TRBD1	TRBJ1-2	TGTGCCAGCAGTGAAGGGGGACAGGGAATTAACTATGGCTACACCTTC	CASSEGGQGINYGYTF
TRBV28	NA	NA	TRBJ1-1	TGTGCCAGCAGTTCCCCCTACGCGAACACTGAAGCTTTCTTT	CASSSPYANTEAFF
TRBV3-1/TRBV3-2	NA	TRBD1	TRBJ1-1	TGTGCCAGCAGCCCCCGACAGGGGAGATGGGGAACAAATGAAGCTTTCTTT	CASSPRQGRWGTNEAFF
TRBV19	few	NA	TRBJ2-3	TGTGCCAGTAGTATAGTCGGGAACCAGTATTTT	CASSIVGNQYF
TRBV18	NA	NA	TRBJ1-3	TGTGCCAGCTCACCACAAGACAAAGCTGGAAACACCATATATTTT	CASSPQDKAGNTIYF
TRBV7-9	NA	TRBD1	TRBJ1-1	TGTGCCAGCAGCTGGAGACAGGGCTCTGAAGCTTTCTTT	CASSWRQGSEAFF
TRBV9	NA	NA	TRBJ1-1	TGTGCCAGCAGCGTTTTATCGGCAGGCGTCGATTGGGCTTTCTTT	CASSVLSAGVDWAFF
TRBV7-9	NA	NA	TRBJ2-3	TGTGCCAGCGGAACAGCGGTAATCACAGATACGCAGTATTTT	CASGTAVITDTQYF
TRBV24-1	NA	TRBD1	TRBJ1-1	TGTGCCACCAGTGATTGGGGCCAGGGACAGGGGGCTTTCTTT	CATSDWGQGQGAFF
TRBV7-9	NA	NA	TRBJ1-1	TGTGCCAGCAGCTTAGCGGGGGGGCGCGACACTGAAGCTTTCTTT	CASSLAGGRDTEAFF
TRBV9	NA	TRBD2	TRBJ2-1	TGTGCCAGCAGCGTGATAGGGACTAGCGGGAGAAGTGAGCAGTTCTTC	CASSVIGTSGRSEQFF
TRBV10-3	NA	TRBD2	TRBJ2-7	TGTGCCGCCCAGGGACTAGCGGGCGACGAGCAGTACTTC	CAAQGLAGDEQYF
TRBV20-1	NA	NA	TRBJ2-7	TGCAGTGCTAGTTCGGGGATCTACGAGCAGTACTTC	CSASSGIYEQYF
TRBV3-1/TRBV3-2	NA	NA	TRBJ1-5	TGTGCCAGCAGCCGCGGGGGGGATCAGCCCCAGCATTTT	CASSRGGDQPQHF
TRBV7-2	NA	NA	TRBJ2-5	TGTGCCAGCAGCTTACCCTATTGGGGGGGACAACAGTACTTC	CASSLPYWGGQQYF
TRBV6-5	NA	TRBD1	TRBJ1-2	TGTGCCAGCAGCCAGGGACAGTCCTATGGCTACACCTTC	CASSQGQSYGYTF